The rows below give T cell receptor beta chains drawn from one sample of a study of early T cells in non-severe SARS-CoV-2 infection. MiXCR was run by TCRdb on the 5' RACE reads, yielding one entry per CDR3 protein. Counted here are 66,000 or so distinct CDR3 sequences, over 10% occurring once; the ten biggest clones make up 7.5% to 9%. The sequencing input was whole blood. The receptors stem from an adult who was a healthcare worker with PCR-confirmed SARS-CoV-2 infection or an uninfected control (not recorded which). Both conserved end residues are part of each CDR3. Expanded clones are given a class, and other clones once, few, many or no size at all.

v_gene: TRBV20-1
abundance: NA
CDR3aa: CSARDASVFYGYTF

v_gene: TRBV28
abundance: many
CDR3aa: CASSLTRGPNQPQHF

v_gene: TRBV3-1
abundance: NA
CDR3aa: CASSSGTSGISYEQYF

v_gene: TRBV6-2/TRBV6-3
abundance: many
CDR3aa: CASSYTPGAGLAKHNEQFF

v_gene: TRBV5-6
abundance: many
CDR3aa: CASSLGPGASYEQYF

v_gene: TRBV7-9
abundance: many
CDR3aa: CASSLGDRVGLNIQYF

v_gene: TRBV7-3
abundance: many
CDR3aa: CASSLIPTSGAYNEQFF

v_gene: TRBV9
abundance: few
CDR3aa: CASSVGQPNTEAFF

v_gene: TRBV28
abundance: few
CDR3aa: CASSPRNGGTDTQYF

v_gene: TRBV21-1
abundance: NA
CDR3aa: CASSKVQGFSYEQYF

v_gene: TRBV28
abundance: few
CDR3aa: CASSGDPTGLVYSSYEQYF

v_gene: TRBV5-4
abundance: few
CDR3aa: CASSQRQGSLGDTQYF

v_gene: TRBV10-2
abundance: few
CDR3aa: CASSGSRDEQYF

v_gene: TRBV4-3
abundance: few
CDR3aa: CASSPRTGEYEQYF

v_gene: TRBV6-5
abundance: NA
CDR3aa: CASSYGQGASPEQYF

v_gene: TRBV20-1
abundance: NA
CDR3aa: CSAEGLAGYNEQFF

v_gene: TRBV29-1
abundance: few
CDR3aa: CSVEGYRQGPYEQYF

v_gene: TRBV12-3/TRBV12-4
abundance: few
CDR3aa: CASRWTSGINEQFF

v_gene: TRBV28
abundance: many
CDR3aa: CASSLGGTGTYGYTF

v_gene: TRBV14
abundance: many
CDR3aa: CASSQGGLAGDKNIQYF

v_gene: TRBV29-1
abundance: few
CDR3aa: CSVDQGHRTDTQYF

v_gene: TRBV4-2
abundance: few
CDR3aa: CASSQASGGAETQYF

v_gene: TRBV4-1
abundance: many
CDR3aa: CASSQVFEGETEAFF

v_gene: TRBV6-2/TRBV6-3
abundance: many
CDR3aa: CASSLLFTSQETQYF

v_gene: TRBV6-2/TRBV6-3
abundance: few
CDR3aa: CASSYAGTADTQYF

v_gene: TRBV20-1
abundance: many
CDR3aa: CSALVWGSSYNEQFF

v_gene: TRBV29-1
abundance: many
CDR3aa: CSVGLADREQFF

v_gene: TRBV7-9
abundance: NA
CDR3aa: CASSLSTGQTQETQYF

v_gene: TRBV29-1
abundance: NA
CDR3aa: CSVEGYTF

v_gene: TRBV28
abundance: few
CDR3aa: CASKSLGAPRGDTQYF

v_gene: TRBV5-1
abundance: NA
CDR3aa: CASSPGQASYEQYF

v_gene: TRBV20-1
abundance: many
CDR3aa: CSAPPRQNQPQHF

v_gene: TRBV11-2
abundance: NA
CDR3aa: CASSAQQGYAETQYF

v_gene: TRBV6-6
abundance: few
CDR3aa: CASSRRETEAFF

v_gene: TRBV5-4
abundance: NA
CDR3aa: CASSLGPGSQETQYF

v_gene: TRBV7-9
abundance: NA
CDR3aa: CASSPQLQETQYF

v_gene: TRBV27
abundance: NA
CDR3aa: CASSLRGGTMGYTF

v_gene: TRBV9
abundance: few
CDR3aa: CASSLSGAPTGANVLTF

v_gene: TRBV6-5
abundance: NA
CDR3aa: CASSSRRSYEQYF

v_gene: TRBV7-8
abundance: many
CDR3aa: CASSLEQGHEQYF

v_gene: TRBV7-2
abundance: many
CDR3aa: CASTLTVSNTEAFF

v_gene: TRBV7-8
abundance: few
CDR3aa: CASSLVQGAGELFF

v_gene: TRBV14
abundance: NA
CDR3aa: CASSQDAAPARGLEAFF

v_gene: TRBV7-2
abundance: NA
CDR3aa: CASSSPGRANTGELFF

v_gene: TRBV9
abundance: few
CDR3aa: CASSPRTGGSTDTQYF

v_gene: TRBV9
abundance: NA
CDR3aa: CASSVVPSGTYNEQFF

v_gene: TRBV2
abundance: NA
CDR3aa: CASSVAGNEQYF

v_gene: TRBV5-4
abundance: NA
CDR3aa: CASSLVGNHNEQFF

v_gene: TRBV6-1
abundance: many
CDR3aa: CASSDYHSTDTQYF

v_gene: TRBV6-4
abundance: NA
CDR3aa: CASAKEGGNEQFF

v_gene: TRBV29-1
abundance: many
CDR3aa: CSVALSTDGNTIYF

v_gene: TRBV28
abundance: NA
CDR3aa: CASTLAGGGNEQYF

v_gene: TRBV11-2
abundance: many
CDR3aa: CASSPRVDQPQHF

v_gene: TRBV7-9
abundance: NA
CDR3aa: CASSLDGSAGELFF

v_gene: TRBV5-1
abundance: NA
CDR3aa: CASSFGAGVTYNEQFF